Shown below are 19 T cell receptor beta chains from a single sample sequenced in a study of regulatory T cells in long-lasting Graves disease. With iRepertoire HTBI primers and Arm-PCR of CDR3 regions, TCR beta libraries were built. TCRdb analysed the multiplex PCR reads with MiXCR anew, one entry per CDR3 protein. This sample carries 580,000 or so distinct CDR3 sequences, roughly 15% of them seen once, and the ten largest clones take around 11%. Time point denoted: newly diagnosed GD, antithyroid drugs for less than 3 months. PBMC RNA was the source of the TCR library. These data were likewise used in another study, on T cells in Graves' hyperthyroidism and ophthalmopathy.

This material consisted of peripheral blood mononuclear cells (PBMCs), taken at new diagnosis, from a patient treated with antithyroid drugs. The receptors stem from a man between 18 and 29 years old with Graves disease.

This clonotype was counted a few times. The V call is TRBV30, the J call TRBJ1-1; no clear D gene. Per the germline V gene, CDR1 is GTSNPN and CDR2 is SVGIG (reference sequence). The CDR3 contains 12 residues. The germline V and J ends were trimmed by 4 bases and 4 bases, with 10 bases remaining between them. The chain's CDR3 is CAWMRQFTEAFF. Here the CDR3 DNA reads TGTGCCTGGATGCGGCAGTTCACTGAAGCTTTCTTT.

As concerns this clonotype: A much more abundant neighbour one base away suggests this may be a read error. The rearrangement joins TRBV10-1 to TRBJ2-1; 11 bases are shared with TRBD2. The CDR3 covers 16 residues. From germline, CDR1 is WNHNN and CDR2 SYGVQD (reference sequence). J lost 5 bases, V lost 6 bases, and 9 bases had no gene match. CDR3 residues: CASSRLAGLLHNEQFF. In DNA form, the CDR3 reads TGCGCCAGCAGCCGACTAGCGGGACTTCTCCACAATGAGCAGTTCTTC.

This clonotype was observed a handful of times. V usage is TRBV4-1 and J usage is TRBJ2-1; D remains ambiguous. Germline assignment: CDR1 MGHRA and CDR2 YSYEKL. Trimming took off 1 base at V and 7 bases at J, with 14 bases between the two ends. CDR3 length: 15 amino acids. The CDR3 DNA reads TGCGCCAGCAGCCAAGTTGGGCACGAGTTGAATGAGCAGTTCTTC. It specifies CASSQVGHELNEQFF.

This chain links TRBV3-1 with TRBJ2-2, with 7 positions matching TRBD2. Germline CDR1 reads LGHDT; CDR2 reads YNNKEL (reference sequence). V lost 4 bases to trimming and J lost 5 bases; unmatched junction nucleotides: 1. The CDR3 contains 13 residues. The CDR3: CASSRGGTGELFF. The CDR3 DNA reads as TGTGCCAGCAGCCGGGGGGGAACCGGGGAGCTGTTTTTT.

The genes are TRBV4-1 and TRBJ2-3; the match to TRBD1 covers 9 bases. The CDR3 runs to 16 residues. Looked up from germline, CDR1 is MGHRA and CDR2 is YSYEKL. The junction had 5 bases not matched to a gene; V was cut back by 0 bases and J by 4 bases. CDR3 sequence (DNA): TGCGCCAGCAGCCAAGATCGAACAGGGGGCGCAGATACGCAGTATTTT. It yields the protein CASSQDRTGGADTQYF.

Ten or more counts support this clonotype. One end of the junction is discordant with germline, which a read error may explain. The chain has TRBV5-1 and TRBJ1-1; possible D gene TRBD1, 6 bases. This CDR3 spans 14 amino acids. Germline lookup yields CDR1 SGHRS and CDR2 YFSETQ. The CDR3 region is CASSLDSLNTEAFF. Written as DNA, the CDR3 is TGTGCCAGCAGCTTGGACAGCTTGAACACTGAAGCTTTCTTT.

V gene TRBV6-1 combines with J gene TRBJ2-3; possibly TRBD1 or TRBD2 for D (6 bases each). Trimming stripped 7 bases from V and 4 bases from J, with 24 bases between. This CDR3 comprises 17 residues. Germline V gene sequence: CDR1 MNHNS, CDR2 SASEGT. This CDR3 is CASTRGRRLVGPDTQYF. In nucleotides, the CDR3 is TGTGCCAGCACTCGGGGGCGTCGACTAGTGGGCCCAGATACGCAGTATTTT.

Note on this clonotype: Sequence at one end of the junction differs from germline and may be a read error. J is TRBJ2-5 and V is TRBV7-9, with TRBD1 identical over 9 bases. CDR3 size: 14 residues. Germline V gene data show CDR1 as SEHNR and CDR2 as FQNEAQ (reference sequence). The CDR3 protein is CASSLYRDRENQYF. The DNA of the CDR3 is TGTGCCAGCAGCTTATACAGGGACAGGGAGAACCAGTACTTC.

The sample holds a few counts of this clonotype. A read error is possible here, since a much larger clone lies one base away. The chain has TRBV11-2 and TRBJ1-1; D call uncertain. Germline V gene data show CDR1 as SGHAT and CDR2 as FQNNGV. The V end was cut by 0 bases, the J end by 7 bases, with 12 bases between. This CDR3 contains 14 residues. The CDR3 spells CASSLDNWAYEAFF. In nucleotides, the CDR3 is TGTGCCAGCAGCTTAGATAATTGGGCCTATGAAGCTTTCTTT.

In its sample, this clonotype was seen a few times. V gene TRBV27 combines with J gene TRBJ1-3; D possibly corresponds to TRBD1 (5 bases). The CDR3 has 16 amino acids. Trimming removed 6 bases at V and 0 bases at J, with 15 bases between. Germline values: CDR1 MNHEY, CDR2 SMNVEV (reference sequence). The CDR3 coding sequence is TGTGCCAGCAGACAAAATACAGGAAGCTCTGGAAACACCATATATTTT. This gives the protein CASRQNTGSSGNTIYF.

The table lists this clonotype with a few counts. J is TRBJ2-6 and V is TRBV29-1; 7 nucleotides line up with TRBD1. The CDR3 extends over 18 amino acids. Germline V gives CDR1 SQVTM, CDR2 ANQGSEA. Trimming took 1 base from V and 0 from J; bases not matched to a gene: 9. CDR3 sequence reads: CSVEAADRVNSGANVLTF. Written as DNA, the CDR3 is TGCAGCGTTGAAGCCGCCGACAGGGTCAACTCTGGGGCCAACGTCCTGACTTTC.

This clonotype has ten or more counts. The chain is built from TRBV7-6 and TRBJ2-1; tentatively, D is TRBD2 (6 bases). This CDR3 is 13 amino acids long. Germline V lookup: CDR1 SGHVS, CDR2 FNYEAQ. Trimming pared 5 bases from V and 8 bases from J, leaving 13 bases between. The CDR3 DNA is TGTGCCAGCAGCCCTACCGGGAGTTATGAGCAGTTCTTC. Translation gives CASSPTGSYEQFF. Full variable domain (outside the CDR3, taken from reference TRBV7-6 and TRBJ2-1): GAGVSQSPRYKVTKRGQDVALRCDPISGHVSLYWYRQALGQGPEFLTYFNYEAQQDKSGLPNDRFSAERPEGSISTLTIQRTEQRDSAMYRCASSPTGSYEQFFGPGTRLTVL.

This clonotype is a singleton in its sample. The chain uses TRBV4-1 and TRBJ1-2; D is ambiguous. This CDR3 has 14 amino acids. Trimming cost V 0 bases and J 3 bases, with 8 bases left between them. CDR1 and CDR2 (germline): MGHRA, YSYEKL. As DNA, the CDR3 is TGCGCCAGCAGCCAAGAAAACATCCACTATGGCTACACCTTC. Amino acids: CASSQENIHYGYTF.

The chain joins TRBV13 to TRBJ1-4; the D is unclear. Germline values: CDR1 PRHDT, CDR2 FYEKMQ (reference sequence). This CDR3 is 14 amino acids long. V gave up 5 bases and J gave up 0 bases, with 7 bases separating them. Here the CDR3 DNA reads TGTGCCAGCAGCGACGGAACAACTAATGAAAAACTGTTTTTT. It is translated as CASSDGTTNEKLFF.

In DNA, the CDR3 is TGTGCCAGCAGTGAAGGAACGGGAATCACTAACTATGGCTACACCTTC. It encodes CASSEGTGITNYGYTF. The J gene is TRBJ1-2, the V gene TRBV2; D not resolved. CDR1 and CDR2 (germline): SNHLY, FYNNEI. V gave up 1 base and J gave up 0 bases, with 12 bases separating them. CDR3 length equals 16 residues.

This clonotype was seen a handful of times. The V call is TRBV28, the J call TRBJ1-1; tentative D call: TRBD1 (5 bases). The CDR3 runs 14 residues. Germline V CDR1 and CDR2: MDHEN, SYDVKM. Between the trimmed V and J ends, which lost 11 bases and 0 bases, there was a span of 16 bases. CDR3 coding DNA: TGTGCCCCCAGGGAGAGGACAATGAACACTGAAGCTTTCTTT. Translated: CAPRERTMNTEAFF.

The rearrangement uses TRBV11-2 and TRBJ1-4; 9 bases line up with TRBD1. Trimming at V came to 5 bases and at J to 8 bases, leaving 6 bases not matched to a gene. CDR3 length equals 14 residues. Germline values: CDR1 SGHAT, CDR2 FQNNGV. This chain's CDR3 is CASSTTGTGEKLFF. CDR3 DNA: TGTGCCAGCAGCACGACCGGGACAGGGGAAAAACTGTTTTTT.

This clonotype showed up many times. The chain carries TRBV3-1 and TRBJ1-5, with D uncertain. CDR3 length equals 14 residues. CDR1 is LGHDT and CDR2 is YNNKEL in the germline V gene (reference sequence). V was trimmed by 5 bases and J by 0 bases, leaving 8 bases between them. For the CDR3, the DNA is TGTGCCAGCAGCTACGTTTTTAGCAATCAGCCCCAGCATTTT. Translation: CASSYVFSNQPQHF. The complete variable domain, with remaining parts taken from reference TRBV3-1 and TRBJ1-5, reads DTAVSQTPKYLVTQMGNDKSIKCEQNLGHDTMYWYKQDSKKFLKIMFSYNNKELIINETVPNRFSPKSPDKAHLNLHINSLELGDSAVYFCASSYVFSNQPQHFGDGTRLSIL.

This clonotype was counted between two and nine times. The rearrangement joins TRBV7-2 to TRBJ2-2; D gene uncertain. Trimming took off 5 bases at V and 3 bases at J, with 10 bases between the two ends. CDR1 SGHTA and CDR2 FQGNSA come from the germline V gene. This CDR3 comprises 14 residues. CDR3 bases: TGTGCCAGCAGCCCGTCCCCTGACACCGGGGAGCTGTTTTTT. The encoded protein is CASSPSPDTGELFF. Variable domain in full (rest from reference TRBV7-2 and TRBJ2-2): GAGVSQSPSNKVTEKGKDVELRCDPISGHTALYWYRQSLGQGLEFLIYFQGNSAPDKSGLPSDRFSAERTGGSVSTLTIQRTQQEDSAVYLCASSPSPDTGELFFGEGSRLTVL.